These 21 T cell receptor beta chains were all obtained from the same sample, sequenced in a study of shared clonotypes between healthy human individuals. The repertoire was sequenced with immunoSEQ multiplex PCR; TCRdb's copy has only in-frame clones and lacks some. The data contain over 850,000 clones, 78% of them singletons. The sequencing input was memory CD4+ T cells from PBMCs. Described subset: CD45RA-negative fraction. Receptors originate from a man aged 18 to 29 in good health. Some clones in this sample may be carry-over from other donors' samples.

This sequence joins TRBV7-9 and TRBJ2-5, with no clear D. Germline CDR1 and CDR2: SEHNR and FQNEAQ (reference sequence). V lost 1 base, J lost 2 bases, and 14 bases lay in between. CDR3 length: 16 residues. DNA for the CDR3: TGTGCCAGCAGCTTAGGTTCAGTCGGACCACAAGAGACCCAGTACTTC. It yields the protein CASSLGSVGPQETQYF.

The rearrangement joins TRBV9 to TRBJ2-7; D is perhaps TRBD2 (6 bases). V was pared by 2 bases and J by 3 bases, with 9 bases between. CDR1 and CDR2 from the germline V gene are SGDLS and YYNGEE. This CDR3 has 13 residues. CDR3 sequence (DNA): TGTGCCAGCAGCGTTGGGGACTTCTACGAGCAGTACTTC. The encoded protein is CASSVGDFYEQYF.

CDR3: CASSLMGSGETQYF. Here the CDR3 DNA reads TGTGCCAGCAGCTTAATGGGTTCAGGAGAGACCCAGTACTTC. This chain uses TRBV7-9 with TRBJ2-5, with no clear D. The ends were cut back, 2 bases at V and 4 bases at J, with 11 bases in the middle. CDR1 SEHNR and CDR2 FQNEAQ come from the germline V gene (reference sequence). The CDR3 loop spans 14 amino acids.

The CDR3 sequence is CASNLPGVQPQHF. In DNA, the CDR3 is TGTGCCAGCAACCTCCCAGGGGTTCAGCCCCAGCATTTT. The V and J genes are TRBV28 and TRBJ1-5; D possibly corresponds to TRBD1 (6 bases). This CDR3 is 13 amino acids long. The ends were cut back, 7 bases at V and 6 bases at J, with 13 bases in the middle. Germline values: CDR1 MDHEN, CDR2 SYDVKM.

The CDR3 loop is CASIPDGRGGYQPQHF. In DNA, the CDR3 is TGTGCCAGCATCCCAGACGGCAGGGGGGGGTATCAGCCCCAGCATTTT. The rearrangement uses TRBV6-6 and TRBJ1-5; 7 bases fit TRBD1. Trimming took 7 bases from V and 5 from J; bases not matched to a gene: 14. Germline lookup yields CDR1 MNHNY and CDR2 SVGAGI (reference sequence). The CDR3 spans 16 residues.

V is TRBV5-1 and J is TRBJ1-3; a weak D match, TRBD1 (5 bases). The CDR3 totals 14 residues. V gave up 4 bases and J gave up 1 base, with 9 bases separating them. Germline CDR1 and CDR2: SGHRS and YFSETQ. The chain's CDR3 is CASSPGTSGNTIYF. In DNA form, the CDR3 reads TGCGCCAGCAGCCCGGGGACGTCTGGAAACACCATATATTTT. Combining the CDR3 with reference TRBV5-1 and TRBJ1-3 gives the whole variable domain KAGVTQTPRYLIKTRGQQVTLSCSPISGHRSVSWYQQTPGQGLQFLFEYFSETQRNKGNFPGRFSGRQFSNSRSEMNVSTLELGDSALYLCASSPGTSGNTIYFGEGSWLTVV.

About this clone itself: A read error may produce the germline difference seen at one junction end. The CDR3 DNA follows: TGCGCCAGCCGCTTTGCTCCCGGTCAGAGCTACGAGCAGTACTTC. Its protein is CASRFAPGQSYEQYF. V and J are TRBV5-1 and TRBJ2-7; D not resolved. CDR1 is SGHRS and CDR2 is YFSETQ in the germline V gene. CDR3 size: 15 residues.

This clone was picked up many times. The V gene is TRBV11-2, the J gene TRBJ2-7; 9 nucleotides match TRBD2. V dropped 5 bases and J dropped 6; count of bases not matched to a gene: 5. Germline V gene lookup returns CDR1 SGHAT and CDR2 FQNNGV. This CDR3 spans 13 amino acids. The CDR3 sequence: CASSQGLAREQYF. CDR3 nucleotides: TGTGCCAGCAGCCAAGGACTAGCGCGCGAGCAGTACTTC.

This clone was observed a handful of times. CDR3 in amino acids: CASSFGTNPYNEQFF. For the CDR3, the DNA is TGTGCCAGCAGCTTCGGGACTAATCCTTACAATGAGCAGTTCTTC. The chain recombines TRBV5-6 with TRBJ2-1, with TRBD2 identical over 7 bases. Per the germline V gene, CDR1 is SGHDT and CDR2 is YYEEEE. V lost 2 bases and J lost 4; bases outside the gene matches: 6. The CDR3 is made up of 15 amino acids.

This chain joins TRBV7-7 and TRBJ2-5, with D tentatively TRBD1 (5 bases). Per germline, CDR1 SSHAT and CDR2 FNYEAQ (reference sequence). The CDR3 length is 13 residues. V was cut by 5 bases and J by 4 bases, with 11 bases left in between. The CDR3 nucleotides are TGTGCCAGCAGCGTGGACACGGGAGAGACCCAGTACTTC. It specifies CASSVDTGETQYF.

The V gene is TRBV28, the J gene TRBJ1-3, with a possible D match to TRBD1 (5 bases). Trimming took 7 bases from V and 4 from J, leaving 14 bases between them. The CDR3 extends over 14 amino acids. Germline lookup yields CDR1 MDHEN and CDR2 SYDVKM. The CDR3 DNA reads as TGTGCCAGCACCCCCGGGACGAGGGGAAACACCATATATTTT. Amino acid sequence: CASTPGTRGNTIYF.

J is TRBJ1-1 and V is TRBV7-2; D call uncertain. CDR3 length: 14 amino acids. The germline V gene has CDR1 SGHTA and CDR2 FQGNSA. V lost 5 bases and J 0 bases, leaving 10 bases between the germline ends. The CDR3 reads CASSPGLMNTEAFF. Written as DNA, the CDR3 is TGTGCCAGCAGCCCAGGATTGATGAACACTGAAGCTTTCTTT.

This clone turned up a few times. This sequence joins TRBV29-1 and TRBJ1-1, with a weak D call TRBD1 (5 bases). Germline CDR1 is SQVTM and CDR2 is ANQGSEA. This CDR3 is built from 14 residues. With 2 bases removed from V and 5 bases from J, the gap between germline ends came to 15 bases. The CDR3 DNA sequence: TGCAGCGTTGAATTTCCAGGGTTGAGAACTGAAGCTTTCTTT. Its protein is CSVEFPGLRTEAFF.

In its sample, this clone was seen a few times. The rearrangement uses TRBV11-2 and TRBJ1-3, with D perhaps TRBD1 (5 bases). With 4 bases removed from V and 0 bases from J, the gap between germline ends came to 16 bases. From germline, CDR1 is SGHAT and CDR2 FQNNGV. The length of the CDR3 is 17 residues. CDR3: CASSSIAGPSSGNTIYF. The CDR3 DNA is TGTGCCAGCAGCTCCATCGCGGGGCCAAGCTCTGGAAACACCATATATTTT. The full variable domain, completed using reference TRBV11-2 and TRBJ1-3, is EAGVAQSPRYKIIEKRQSVAFWCNPISGHATLYWYQQILGQGPKLLIQFQNNGVVDDSQLPKDRFSAERLKGVDSTLKIQPAKLEDSAVYLCASSSIAGPSSGNTIYFGEGSWLTVV.

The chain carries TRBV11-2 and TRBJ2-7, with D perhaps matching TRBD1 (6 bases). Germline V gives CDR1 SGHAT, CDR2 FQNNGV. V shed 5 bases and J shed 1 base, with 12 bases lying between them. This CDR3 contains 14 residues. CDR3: CASSATGNSYEQYF. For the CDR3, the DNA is TGTGCCAGCAGCGCTACAGGGAATTCCTACGAGCAGTACTTC.

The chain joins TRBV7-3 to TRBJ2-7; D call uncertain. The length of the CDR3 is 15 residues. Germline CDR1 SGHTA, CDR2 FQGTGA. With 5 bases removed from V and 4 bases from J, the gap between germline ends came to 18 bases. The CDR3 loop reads CASSPTPGPRYEQYF. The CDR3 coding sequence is TGTGCCAGCAGCCCAACTCCGGGCCCGCGATACGAGCAGTACTTC.

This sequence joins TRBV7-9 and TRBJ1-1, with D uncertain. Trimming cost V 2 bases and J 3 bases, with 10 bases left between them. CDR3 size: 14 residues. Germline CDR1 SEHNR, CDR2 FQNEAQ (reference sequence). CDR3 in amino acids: CASSLRVSDTEAFF. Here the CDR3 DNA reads TGTGCCAGCAGCTTACGGGTGTCGGACACTGAAGCTTTCTTT.

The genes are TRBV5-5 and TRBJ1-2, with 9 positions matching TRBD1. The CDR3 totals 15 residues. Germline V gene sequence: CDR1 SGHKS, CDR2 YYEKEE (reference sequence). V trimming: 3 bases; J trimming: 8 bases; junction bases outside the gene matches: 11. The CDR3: CASSSQPGQGVGYTF. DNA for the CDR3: TGTGCCAGCAGCTCGCAGCCGGGACAGGGAGTCGGCTACACCTTC.

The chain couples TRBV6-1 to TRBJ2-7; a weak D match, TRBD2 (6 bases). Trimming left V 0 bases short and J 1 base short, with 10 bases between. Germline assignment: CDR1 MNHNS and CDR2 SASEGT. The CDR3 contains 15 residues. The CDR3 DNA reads TGTGCCAGCAGTGAAGCGGAGGAGGGGTCCTACGAGCAGTACTTC. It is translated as CASSEAEEGSYEQYF.

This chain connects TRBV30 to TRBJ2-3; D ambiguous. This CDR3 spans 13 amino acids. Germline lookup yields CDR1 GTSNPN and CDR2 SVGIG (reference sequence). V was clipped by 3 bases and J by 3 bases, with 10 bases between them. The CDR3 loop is CAWSLTMTDTQYF. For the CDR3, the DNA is TGTGCCTGGAGCTTGACGATGACAGATACGCAGTATTTT.

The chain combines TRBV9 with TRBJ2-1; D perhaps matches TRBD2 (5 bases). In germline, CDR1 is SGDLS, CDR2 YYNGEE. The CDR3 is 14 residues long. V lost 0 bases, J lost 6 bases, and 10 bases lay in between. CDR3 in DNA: TGTGCCAGCAGCGTAGATACTAGGAGCAATGAGCAGTTCTTC. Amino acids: CASSVDTRSNEQFF.